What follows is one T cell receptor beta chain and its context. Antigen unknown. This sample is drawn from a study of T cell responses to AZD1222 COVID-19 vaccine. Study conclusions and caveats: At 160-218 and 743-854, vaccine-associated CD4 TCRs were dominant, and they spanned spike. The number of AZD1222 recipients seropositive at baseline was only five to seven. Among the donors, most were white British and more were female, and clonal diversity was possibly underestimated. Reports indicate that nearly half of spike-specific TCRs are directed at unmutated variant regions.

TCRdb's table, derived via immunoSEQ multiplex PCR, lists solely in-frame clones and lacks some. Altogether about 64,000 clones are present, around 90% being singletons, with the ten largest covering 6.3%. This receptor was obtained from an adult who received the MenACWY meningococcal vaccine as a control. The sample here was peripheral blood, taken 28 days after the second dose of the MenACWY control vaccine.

CDR3 sequence: CASSIGQGSYEQYF. CDR3 bases: TGTGCCAGTAGTATCGGTCAGGGGTCCTACGAGCAGTACTTC. V gene TRBV19 combines with J gene TRBJ2-7, with D perhaps TRBD1 (6 bases). There are 14 residues in the CDR3. Germline values: CDR1 LNHDA, CDR2 SQIVND (reference sequence). V was pared by 3 bases and J by 1 base, with 10 bases between.